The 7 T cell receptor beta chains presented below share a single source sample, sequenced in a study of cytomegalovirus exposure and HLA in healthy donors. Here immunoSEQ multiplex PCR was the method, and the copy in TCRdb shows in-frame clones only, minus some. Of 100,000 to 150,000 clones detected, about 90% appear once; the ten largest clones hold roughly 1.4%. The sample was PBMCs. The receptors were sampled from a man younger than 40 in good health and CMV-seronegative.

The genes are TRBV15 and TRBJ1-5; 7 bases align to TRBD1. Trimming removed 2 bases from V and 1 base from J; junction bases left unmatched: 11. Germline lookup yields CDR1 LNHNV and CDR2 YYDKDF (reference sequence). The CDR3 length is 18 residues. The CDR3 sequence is CATSRSGGILRSNQPQHF. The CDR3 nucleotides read TGTGCCACCAGCAGATCAGGGGGGATTCTTCGGAGCAATCAGCCCCAGCATTTT.

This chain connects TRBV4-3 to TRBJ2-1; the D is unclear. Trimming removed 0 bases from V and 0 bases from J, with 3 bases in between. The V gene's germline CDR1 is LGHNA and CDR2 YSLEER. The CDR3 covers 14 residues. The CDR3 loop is CASSQDLSYNEQFF. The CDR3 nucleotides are TGCGCCAGCAGCCAAGACCTCTCCTACAATGAGCAGTTCTTC.

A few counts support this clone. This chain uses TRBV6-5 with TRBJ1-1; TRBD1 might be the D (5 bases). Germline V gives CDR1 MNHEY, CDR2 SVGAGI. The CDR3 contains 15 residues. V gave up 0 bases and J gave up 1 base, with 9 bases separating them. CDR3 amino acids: CASSYSYRQNTEAFF. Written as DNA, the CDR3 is TGTGCCAGCAGTTACTCGTACAGGCAGAACACTGAAGCTTTCTTT.

The CDR3 sequence is CASSDRDRGNYGYTF. DNA for the CDR3: TGTGCCAGCAGCGACCGGGACAGGGGAAACTATGGCTACACCTTC. The genes are TRBV9 and TRBJ1-2; the match to TRBD1 covers 10 bases. The germline V gene encodes CDR1 SGDLS and CDR2 YYNGEE. The CDR3 length is 15 residues. Trimming removed 3 bases from V and 2 bases from J; junction bases left unmatched: 4. Filled out from reference TRBV9 and TRBJ1-2, the complete variable domain reads DSGVTQTPKHLITATGQRVTLRCSPRSGDLSVYWYQQSLDQGLQFLIQYYNGEERAKGNILERFSAQQFPDLHSELNLSSLELGDSALYFCASSDRDRGNYGYTFGSGTRLTVV.

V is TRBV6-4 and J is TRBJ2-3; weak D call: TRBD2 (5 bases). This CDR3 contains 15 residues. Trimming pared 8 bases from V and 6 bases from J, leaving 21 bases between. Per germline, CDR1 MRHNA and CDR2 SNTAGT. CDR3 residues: CASSSEAAAADTQYF. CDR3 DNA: TGTGCCAGCTCAAGCGAAGCGGCCGCGGCCGATACGCAGTATTTT.

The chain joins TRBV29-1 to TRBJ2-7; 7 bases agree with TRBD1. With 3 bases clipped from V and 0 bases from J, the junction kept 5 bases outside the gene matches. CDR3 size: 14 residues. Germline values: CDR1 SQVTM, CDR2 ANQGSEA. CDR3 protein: CSVEDRTSSYEQYF. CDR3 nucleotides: TGCAGCGTTGAGGACAGGACCAGCTCCTACGAGCAGTACTTC.

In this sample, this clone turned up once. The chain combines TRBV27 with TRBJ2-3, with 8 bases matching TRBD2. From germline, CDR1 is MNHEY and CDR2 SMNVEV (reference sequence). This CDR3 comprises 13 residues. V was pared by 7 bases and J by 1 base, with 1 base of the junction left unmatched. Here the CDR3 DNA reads TGTGCCAGCAAGACTAGCGGCACAGATACGCAGTATTTT. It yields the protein CASKTSGTDTQYF.